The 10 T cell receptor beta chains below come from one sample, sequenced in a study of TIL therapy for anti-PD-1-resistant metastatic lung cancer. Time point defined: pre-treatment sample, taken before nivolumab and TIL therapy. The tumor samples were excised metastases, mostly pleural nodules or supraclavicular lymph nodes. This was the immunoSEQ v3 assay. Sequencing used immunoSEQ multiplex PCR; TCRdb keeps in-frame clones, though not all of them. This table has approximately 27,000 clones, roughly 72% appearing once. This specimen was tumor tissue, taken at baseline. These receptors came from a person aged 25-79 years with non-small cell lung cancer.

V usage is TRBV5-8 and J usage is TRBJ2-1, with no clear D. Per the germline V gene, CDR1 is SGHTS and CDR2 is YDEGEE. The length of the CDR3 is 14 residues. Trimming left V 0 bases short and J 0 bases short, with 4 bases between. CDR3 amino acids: CASSLGVSYNEQFF. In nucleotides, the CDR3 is TGTGCCAGCAGCTTGGGGGTCTCCTACAATGAGCAGTTCTTC.

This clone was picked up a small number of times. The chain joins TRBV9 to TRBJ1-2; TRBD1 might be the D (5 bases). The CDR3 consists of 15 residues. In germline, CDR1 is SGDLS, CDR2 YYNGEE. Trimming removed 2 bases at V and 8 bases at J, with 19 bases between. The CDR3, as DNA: TGTGCCAGCAGCGTCTCGGCACACATAGGGGACGGCTACACCTTC. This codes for CASSVSAHIGDGYTF.

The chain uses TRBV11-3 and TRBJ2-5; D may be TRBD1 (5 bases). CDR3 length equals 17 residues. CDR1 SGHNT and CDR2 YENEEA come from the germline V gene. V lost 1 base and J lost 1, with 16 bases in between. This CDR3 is CASSLGAQRDSQETQYF. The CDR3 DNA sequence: TGTGCCAGCAGCTTAGGGGCCCAACGAGACAGCCAAGAGACCCAGTACTTC. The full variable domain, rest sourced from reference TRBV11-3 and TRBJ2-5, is EAGVVQSPRYKIIEKKQPVAFWCNPISGHNTLYWYLQNLGQGPELLIRYENEEAVDDSQLPKDRFSAERLKGVDSTLKIQPAELGDSAVYLCASSLGAQRDSQETQYFGPGTRLLVL.

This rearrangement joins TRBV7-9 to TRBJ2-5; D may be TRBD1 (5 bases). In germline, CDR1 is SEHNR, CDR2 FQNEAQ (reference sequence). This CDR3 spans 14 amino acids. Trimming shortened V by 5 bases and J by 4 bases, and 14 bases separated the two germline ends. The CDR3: CASSPAGNSETQYF. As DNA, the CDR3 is TGTGCCAGCAGCCCAGCAGGGAATTCAGAGACCCAGTACTTC. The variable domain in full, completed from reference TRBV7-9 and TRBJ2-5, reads DTGVSQNPRHKITKRGQNVTFRCDPISEHNRLYWYRQTLGQGPEFLTYFQNEAQLEKSRLLSDRFSAERPKGSFSTLEIQRTEQGDSAMYLCASSPAGNSETQYFGPGTRLLVL.

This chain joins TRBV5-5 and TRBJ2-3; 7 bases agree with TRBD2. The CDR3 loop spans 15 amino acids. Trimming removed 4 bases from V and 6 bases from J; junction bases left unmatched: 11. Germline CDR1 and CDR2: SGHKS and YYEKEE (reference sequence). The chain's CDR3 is CASSPSWRGKDTQYF. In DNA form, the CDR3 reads TGTGCCAGCAGCCCCTCATGGCGGGGGAAGGATACGCAGTATTTT.

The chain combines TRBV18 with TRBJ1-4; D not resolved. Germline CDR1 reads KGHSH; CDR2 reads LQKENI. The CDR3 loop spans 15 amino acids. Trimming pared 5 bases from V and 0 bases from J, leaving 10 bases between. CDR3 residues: CASSDRVATNEKLFF. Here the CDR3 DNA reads TGTGCCAGCTCAGATCGTGTTGCAACTAATGAAAAACTGTTTTTT.

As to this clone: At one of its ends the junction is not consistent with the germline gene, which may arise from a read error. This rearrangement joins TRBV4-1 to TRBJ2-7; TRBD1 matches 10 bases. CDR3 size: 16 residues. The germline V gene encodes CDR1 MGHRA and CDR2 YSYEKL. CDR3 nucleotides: TGCGCCAGCAGCCCACAAACGGGACAGGGGTTTTACGAGCAGCACTTC. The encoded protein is CASSPQTGQGFYEQHF.

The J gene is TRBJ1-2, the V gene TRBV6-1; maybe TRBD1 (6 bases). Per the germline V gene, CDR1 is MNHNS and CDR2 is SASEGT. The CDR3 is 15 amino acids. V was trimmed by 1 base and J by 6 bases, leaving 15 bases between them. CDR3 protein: CASSEVGGHSDGYTF. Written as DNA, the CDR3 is TGTGCCAGCAGTGAAGTCGGGGGGCACTCAGATGGCTACACCTTC.

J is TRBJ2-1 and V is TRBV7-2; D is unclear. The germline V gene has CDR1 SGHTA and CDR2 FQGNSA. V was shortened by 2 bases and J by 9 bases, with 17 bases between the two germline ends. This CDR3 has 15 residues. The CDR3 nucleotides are TGTGCCAGCAGCTTAAGGTGGCAGGTAGTAGGTGAGCAGTTCTTC. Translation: CASSLRWQVVGEQFF. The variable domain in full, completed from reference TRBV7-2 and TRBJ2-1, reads GAGVSQSPSNKVTEKGKDVELRCDPISGHTALYWYRQSLGQGLEFLIYFQGNSAPDKSGLPSDRFSAERTGGSVSTLTIQRTQQEDSAVYLCASSLRWQVVGEQFFGPGTRLTVL.

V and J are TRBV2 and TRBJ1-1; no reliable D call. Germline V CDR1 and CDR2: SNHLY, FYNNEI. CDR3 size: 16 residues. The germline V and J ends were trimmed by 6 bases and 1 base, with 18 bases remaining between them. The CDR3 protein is CASRYGGVGGNTEAFF. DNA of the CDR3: TGTGCCAGCAGGTACGGAGGTGTTGGTGGGAACACTGAAGCTTTCTTT.